The 16 T cell receptor beta chains presented below share a single source sample, sequenced in a study of CD8+ T cells in alopecia areata. RNA was isolated and reverse transcribed to cDNA, the sequencing template. The data were produced by immunoSEQ multiplex PCR, yet TCRdb's version contains in-frame clones alone and is incomplete. Among under 250,000 clones listed, around 50% were seen once. Sequenced material: CD8+ T cells sorted from blood. The source is a human donor in good health.

The V gene is TRBV4-1, the J gene TRBJ2-5; tentatively, D is TRBD1 or TRBD2 (5 bases each). Matching the DNA end better, TRBJ2-7 makes the J call doubtful. Germline V gene sequence: CDR1 MGHRA, CDR2 YSYEKL. The CDR3 is 16 residues long. The CDR3 region is CASSQGDRGLGYEQYF. As DNA, the CDR3 is TGCGCCAGCAGCCAAGGAGACCGGGGCCTAGGATACGAGCAGTACTTC.

J is TRBJ2-1 and V is TRBV7-2; 12 bases are a match to TRBD2. This CDR3 is built from 16 residues. V dropped 2 bases and J dropped 4; count of bases not matched to a gene: 3. Germline loops: CDR1 SGHTA, CDR2 FQGNSA. The CDR3 loop reads CASSLTLAGGYNEQFF. The CDR3 nucleotides read TGTGCCAGCAGCTTAACGCTAGCGGGGGGGTACAATGAGCAGTTCTTC. The full variable domain, in which reference TRBV7-2 and TRBJ2-1 provide the parts outside the CDR3, is GAGVSQSPSNKVTEKGKDVELRCDPISGHTALYWYRQSLGQGLEFLIYFQGNSAPDKSGLPSDRFSAERTGGSVSTLTIQRTQQEDSAVYLCASSLTLAGGYNEQFFGPGTRLTVL.

V is TRBV13 and J is TRBJ1-2, with 8 bases identical to TRBD1. Germline V lookup: CDR1 PRHDT, CDR2 FYEKMQ (reference sequence). V lost 5 bases to trimming and J lost 5 bases; unmatched junction nucleotides: 10. CDR3 length: 15 amino acids. The DNA of the CDR3 is TGTGCCAGCAGCCGAGATCACAGGGGGATTTATGGCTACACCTTC. Its protein is CASSRDHRGIYGYTF.

The V call is TRBV7-8, the J call TRBJ2-7; D is unresolved. The germline V and J ends were trimmed by 5 bases and 2 bases, with 13 bases remaining between them. The CDR3 has 14 residues. Germline V lookup: CDR1 SGHVS, CDR2 FQNEAQ. CDR3 coding DNA: TGTGCCAGCAGCCACCCGGGTTTGGCCTACGAGCAGTACTTC. Translated: CASSHPGLAYEQYF.

A few counts support this clone. The chain has TRBV19 and TRBJ2-3, with D possibly being TRBD2 (6 bases). The V end was cut by 7 bases, the J end by 0 bases, with 14 bases between. The CDR3 spans 15 residues. The germline gives CDR1 LNHDA, CDR2 SQIVND (reference sequence). The CDR3 sequence is CASTYGTSSTDTQYF. The CDR3 DNA sequence: TGTGCCAGTACCTACGGGACTTCTAGCACAGATACGCAGTATTTT.

The chain has TRBV5-5 and TRBJ1-5, with D hard to call. CDR3 length: 14 amino acids. Germline CDR1 and CDR2: SGHKS and YYEKEE (reference sequence). The germline V and J ends were trimmed by 0 bases and 2 bases, with 6 bases remaining between them. The CDR3 region has the DNA TGTGCCAGCAGCTTGGAGGGCGGCAATCAGCCCCAGCATTTT. It is translated as CASSLEGGNQPQHF.

The chain links TRBV4-1 to TRBJ1-1, with a weak D call TRBD1 (5 bases). With 4 bases removed from V and 2 bases from J, the gap between germline ends came to 14 bases. Looked up from germline, CDR1 is MGHRA and CDR2 is YSYEKL. CDR3 length equals 15 residues. CDR3 sequence reads: CASSRPDSVNTEAFF. The CDR3 nucleotides are TGCGCCAGCAGCCGACCCGACAGTGTAAACACTGAAGCTTTCTTT.

The chain employs TRBV14 and TRBJ2-1; unclear D gene. The V end lost 1 base, the J end lost 8 bases, and 15 bases lay between the germline ends. The CDR3 consists of 15 residues. Germline V gives CDR1 SGHDN, CDR2 FVKESK. The CDR3 bases are TGTGCCAGCAGCCAAGGACGGTTAATCCAGGATGAGCAGTTCTTC. This sequence encodes CASSQGRLIQDEQFF.

The chain combines TRBV29-1 with TRBJ2-2; D is possibly TRBD1 or TRBD2 (5 bases each). The CDR3 totals 15 residues. Trimming left V 6 bases short and J 7 bases short, with 21 bases between. Germline V gives CDR1 SQVTM, CDR2 ANQGSEA. The DNA for the CDR3 is TGCAGCGTCCCGACCCCGGGGCCGAAGGGCGGGGAGCTGTTTTTT. This sequence encodes CSVPTPGPKGGELFF.

The gene calls are TRBV29-1 and TRBJ1-1; no definite D call. Germline V gene data show CDR1 as SQVTM and CDR2 as ANQGSEA. This CDR3 has 11 amino acids. The V and J ends lost 4 bases and 4 bases respectively, with 7 bases between them. In DNA form, the CDR3 reads TGCAGCGTTGTTGTCAGCACTGAAGCTTTCTTT. Amino acid sequence: CSVVVSTEAFF.

The chain is built from TRBV30 and TRBJ2-3, with D possibly TRBD2 on 5 matching bases. The V gene lost 4 bases and the J gene lost 1 base, with 9 bases spanning the gap. Per the germline V gene, CDR1 is GTSNPN and CDR2 is SVGIG (reference sequence). This CDR3 is built from 13 residues. CDR3 nucleotide sequence: TGTGCCTGGAACGGGGTCGGCACAGATACGCAGTATTTT. The encoded protein is CAWNGVGTDTQYF.

The rearrangement joins TRBV5-1 to TRBJ2-1; 14 bases are shared with TRBD2. The CDR3 totals 15 residues. Germline V CDR1 and CDR2: SGHRS, YFSETQ. V lost 9 bases to trimming and J lost 3 bases; unmatched junction nucleotides: 5. CDR3 in DNA: TGCGCCACTCGACTAGCGGGGGGGAACTACAATGAGCAGTTCTTC. It translates to CATRLAGGNYNEQFF.

CDR3 nucleotides: TGTGCCAGCAGCTTAGATCTTCCGGGGAGGCGAGGAGATACGCAGTATTTT. As protein: CASSLDLPGRRGDTQYF. The chain employs TRBV11-2 and TRBJ2-3; maybe TRBD2 (6 bases). V was trimmed by 0 bases and J by 5 bases, leaving 18 bases between them. CDR3 length equals 17 residues. Germline CDR1 reads SGHAT; CDR2 reads FQNNGV.

The gene calls are TRBV5-1 and TRBJ2-3; D possibly corresponds to TRBD2 (6 bases). The V gene's germline CDR1 is SGHRS and CDR2 YFSETQ. V gave up 0 bases and J gave up 8 bases, with 19 bases separating them. The CDR3 length is 16 residues. This CDR3 is CASSLGGDSMQATQYF. The CDR3 DNA is TGCGCCAGCAGCTTGGGCGGGGACTCAATGCAAGCTACGCAGTATTTT.

The chain joins TRBV5-4 to TRBJ1-6; 7 bases match TRBD1. The CDR3 loop spans 17 amino acids. Germline V gene sequence: CDR1 SGHNT, CDR2 YYREEE (reference sequence). J lost 0 bases, V lost 4 bases, and 7 bases had no gene match. In DNA, the CDR3 is TGTGCCAGCAGCCCTCAGGACAGGAGCTCCTATAATTCACCCCTCCACTTT. Amino acids: CASSPQDRSSYNSPLHF.

V is TRBV7-9 and J is TRBJ1-5, with D maybe TRBD1 (5 bases). The CDR3 extends over 14 amino acids. Germline V CDR1 and CDR2: SEHNR, FQNEAQ (reference sequence). Between the trimmed V and J ends, which lost 5 bases and 6 bases, there was a span of 14 bases. In nucleotides, the CDR3 is TGTGCCAGCAGCCCCGACTGGGGGGGTCAGCCCCAGCATTTT. Protein product: CASSPDWGGQPQHF.